This T cell receptor (beta chain) was found in a study of T-cell reconstitution after alpha-beta-depleted transplantation in children. Study conclusions and caveats: A year post-transplant, T-cell counts and diversity derived mostly from newly produced T cells.

About this clonotype itself: Its antigen remains unidentified.

The TCRbeta library was prepared with unique molecular identifiers. TCRdb analysed the PCR reads with MiXCR anew, one entry per CDR3 protein. The sample yields 500,000 to 600,000 distinct CDR3 sequences, over 20% seen once. This sequence was found in a boy in the first two years of life with Wiskott-Aldrich syndrome, due to receive a stem cell transplant. Source: PBMCs, taken before TCRalphabeta/CD19-depleted stem cell transplant.

CDR3 nucleotides: TGTGCCAGCAGTGGAGATCGCAGGCGGAGCAATCAGCCCCAGCATTTT. It yields the protein CASSGDRRRSNQPQHF. The chain has TRBV2 and TRBJ1-5; no reliable D call. The V gene's germline CDR1 is SNHLY and CDR2 FYNNEI. The CDR3 is 16 residues long. The V gene lost 4 bases and the J gene lost 1 base, with 14 bases spanning the gap.